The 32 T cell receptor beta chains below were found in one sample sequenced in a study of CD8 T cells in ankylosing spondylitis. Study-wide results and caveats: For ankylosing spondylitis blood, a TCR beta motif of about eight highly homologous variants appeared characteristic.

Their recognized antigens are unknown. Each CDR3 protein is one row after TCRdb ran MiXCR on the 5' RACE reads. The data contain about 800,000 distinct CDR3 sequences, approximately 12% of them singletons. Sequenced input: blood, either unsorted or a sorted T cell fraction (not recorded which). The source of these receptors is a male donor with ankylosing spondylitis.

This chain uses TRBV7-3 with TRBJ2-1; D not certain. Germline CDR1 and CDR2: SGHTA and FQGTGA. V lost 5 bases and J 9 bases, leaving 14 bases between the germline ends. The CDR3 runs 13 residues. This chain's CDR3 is CASSPSRSGEQFF. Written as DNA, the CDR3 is TGTGCCAGCAGCCCTTCCCGGTCTGGTGAGCAGTTCTTC. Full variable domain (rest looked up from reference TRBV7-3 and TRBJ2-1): GAGVSQTPSNKVTEKGKYVELRCDPISGHTALYWYRQSLGQGPEFLIYFQGTGAADDSGLPNDRFFAVRPEGSVSTLKIQRTERGDSAVYLCASSPSRSGEQFFGPGTRLTVL.

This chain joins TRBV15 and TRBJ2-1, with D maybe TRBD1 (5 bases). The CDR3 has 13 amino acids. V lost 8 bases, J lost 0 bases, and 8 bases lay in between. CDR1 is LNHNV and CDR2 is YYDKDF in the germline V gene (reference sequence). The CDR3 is CATATVSYNEQFF. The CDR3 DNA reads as TGTGCCACCGCGACAGTCTCCTACAATGAGCAGTTCTTC.

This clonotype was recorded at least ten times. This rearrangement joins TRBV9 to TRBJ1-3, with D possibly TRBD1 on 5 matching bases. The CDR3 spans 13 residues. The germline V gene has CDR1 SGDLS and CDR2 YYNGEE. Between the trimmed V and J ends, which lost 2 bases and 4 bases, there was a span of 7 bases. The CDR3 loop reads CASSVRQGNTIYF. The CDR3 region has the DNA TGTGCCAGCAGCGTGAGACAGGGAAACACCATATATTTT.

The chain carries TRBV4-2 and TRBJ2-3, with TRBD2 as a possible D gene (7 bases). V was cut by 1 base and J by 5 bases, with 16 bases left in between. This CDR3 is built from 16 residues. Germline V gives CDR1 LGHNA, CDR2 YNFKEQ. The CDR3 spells CASSQGRGGAGDTQYF. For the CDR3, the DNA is TGTGCCAGCAGCCAAGGTCGAGGGGGGGCAGGAGATACGCAGTATTTT.

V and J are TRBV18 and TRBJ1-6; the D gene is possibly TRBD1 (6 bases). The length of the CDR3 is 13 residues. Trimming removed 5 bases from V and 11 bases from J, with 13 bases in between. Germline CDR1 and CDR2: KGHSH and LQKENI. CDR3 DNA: TGTGCCAGCTCAACGGACAGTTCGACACCCCTCCACTTT. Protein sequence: CASSTDSSTPLHF. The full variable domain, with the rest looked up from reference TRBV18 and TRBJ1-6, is NAGVMQNPRHLVRRRGQEARLRCSPMKGHSHVYWYRQLPEEGLKFMVYLQKENIIDESGMPKERFSAEFPKEGPSILRIQQVVRGDSAAYFCASSTDSSTPLHFGNGTRLTVT.

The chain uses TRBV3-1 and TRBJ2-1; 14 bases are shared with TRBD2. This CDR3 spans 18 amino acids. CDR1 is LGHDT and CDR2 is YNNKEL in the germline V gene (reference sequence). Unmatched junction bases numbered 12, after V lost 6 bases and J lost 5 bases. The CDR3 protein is CASRTGTSGGRGHNEQFF. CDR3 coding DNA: TGTGCCAGCAGGACCGGGACTAGCGGGGGCCGGGGGCACAATGAGCAGTTCTTC.

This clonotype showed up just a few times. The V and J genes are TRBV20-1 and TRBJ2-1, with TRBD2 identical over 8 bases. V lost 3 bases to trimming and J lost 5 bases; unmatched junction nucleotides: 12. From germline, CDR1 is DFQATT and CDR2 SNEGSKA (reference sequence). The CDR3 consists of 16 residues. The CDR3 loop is CSASSAGTRLHNEQFF. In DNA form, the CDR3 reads TGCAGTGCTAGTTCGGCTGGGACTAGATTGCACAATGAGCAGTTCTTC.

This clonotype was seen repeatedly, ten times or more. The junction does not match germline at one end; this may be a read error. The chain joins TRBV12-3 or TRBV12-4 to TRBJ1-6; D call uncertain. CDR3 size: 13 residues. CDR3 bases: TGTGCCAGCAGTTTATGGGCGTCAACCATCCTCGCCTTT. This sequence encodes CASSLWASTILAF.

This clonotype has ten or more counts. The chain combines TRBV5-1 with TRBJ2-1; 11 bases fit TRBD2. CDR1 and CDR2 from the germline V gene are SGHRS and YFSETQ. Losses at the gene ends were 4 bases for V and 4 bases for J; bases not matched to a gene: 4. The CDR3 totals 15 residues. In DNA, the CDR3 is TGCGCCAGCAGCCGCGGACTAGCGGGTTACAATGAGCAGTTCTTC. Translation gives CASSRGLAGYNEQFF.

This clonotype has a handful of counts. This chain's CDR3 is CASSWRTWNTGELFF. The CDR3 coding sequence is TGTGCCAGCAGCTGGCGGACTTGGAACACCGGGGAGCTGTTTTTT. The chain joins TRBV5-6 to TRBJ2-2; the D gene is possibly TRBD2 (5 bases). V was cut by 3 bases and J by 1 base, with 10 bases left in between. CDR1 SGHDT and CDR2 YYEEEE come from the germline V gene. The CDR3 totals 15 residues.

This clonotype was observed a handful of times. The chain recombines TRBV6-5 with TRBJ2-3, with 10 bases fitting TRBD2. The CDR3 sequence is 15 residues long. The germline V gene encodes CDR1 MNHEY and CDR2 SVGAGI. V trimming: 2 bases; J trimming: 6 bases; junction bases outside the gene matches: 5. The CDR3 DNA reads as TGTGCCAGCAGTTACGTAACTAGCGGGATTGATACGCAGTATTTT. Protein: CASSYVTSGIDTQYF.

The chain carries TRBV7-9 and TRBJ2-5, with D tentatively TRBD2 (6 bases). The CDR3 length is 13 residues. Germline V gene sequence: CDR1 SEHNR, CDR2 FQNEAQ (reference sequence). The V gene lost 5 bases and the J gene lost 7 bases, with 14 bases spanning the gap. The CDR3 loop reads CASSQFAEGTQYF. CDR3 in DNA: TGTGCCAGCAGCCAGTTCGCGGAGGGGACCCAGTACTTC.

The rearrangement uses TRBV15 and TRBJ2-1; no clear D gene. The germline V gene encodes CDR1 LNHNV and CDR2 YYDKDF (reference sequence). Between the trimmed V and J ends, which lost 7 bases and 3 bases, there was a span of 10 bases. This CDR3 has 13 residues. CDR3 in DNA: TGTGCCACCACCCCAGGCCTCTACAATGAGCAGTTCTTC. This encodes CATTPGLYNEQFF.

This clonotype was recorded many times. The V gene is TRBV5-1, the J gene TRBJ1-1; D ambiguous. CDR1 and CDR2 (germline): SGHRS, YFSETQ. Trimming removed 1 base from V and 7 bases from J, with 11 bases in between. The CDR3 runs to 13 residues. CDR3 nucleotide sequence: TGCGCCAGCAGCTTGTTCGGTTCGGGTGAAGCTTTCTTT. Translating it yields CASSLFGSGEAFF.

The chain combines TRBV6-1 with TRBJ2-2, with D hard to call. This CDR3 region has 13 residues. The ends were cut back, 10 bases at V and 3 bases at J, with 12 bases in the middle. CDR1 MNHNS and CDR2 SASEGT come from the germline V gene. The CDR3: CAIRTSDTGELFF. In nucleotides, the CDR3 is TGTGCCATCCGGACGTCGGACACCGGGGAGCTGTTTTTT.

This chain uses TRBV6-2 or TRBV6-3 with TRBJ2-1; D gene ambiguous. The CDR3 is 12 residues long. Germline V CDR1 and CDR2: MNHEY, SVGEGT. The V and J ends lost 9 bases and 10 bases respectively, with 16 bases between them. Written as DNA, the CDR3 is TGTGCCAGTGCGAGACCCAATGGGGAGCAGTTCTTC. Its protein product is CASARPNGEQFF.

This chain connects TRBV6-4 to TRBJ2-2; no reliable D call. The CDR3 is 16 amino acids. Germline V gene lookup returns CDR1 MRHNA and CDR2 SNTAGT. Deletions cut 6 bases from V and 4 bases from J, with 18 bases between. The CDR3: CASSPKYQKGTGELFF. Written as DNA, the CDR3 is TGTGCCAGCAGCCCCAAGTATCAGAAGGGCACCGGGGAGCTGTTTTTT.

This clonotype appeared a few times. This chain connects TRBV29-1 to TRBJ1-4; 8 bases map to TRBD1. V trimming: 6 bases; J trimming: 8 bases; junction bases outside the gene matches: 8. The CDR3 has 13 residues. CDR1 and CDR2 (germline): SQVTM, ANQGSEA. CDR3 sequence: CSVSQGGFEKLFF. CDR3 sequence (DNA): TGCAGCGTATCACAGGGGGGTTTCGAAAAACTGTTTTTT. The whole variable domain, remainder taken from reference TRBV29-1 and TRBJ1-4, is SAVISQKPSRDICQRGTSLTIQCQVDSQVTMMFWYRQQPGQSLTLIATANQGSEATYESGFVIDKFPISRPNLTFSTLTVSNMSPEDSSIYLCSVSQGGFEKLFFGSGTQLSVL.

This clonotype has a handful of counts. The DNA of the CDR3 is TGTGCCAGCAGCCTCCGGGGAGGGCGCGATCAGCCCCAGCATTTT. It yields the protein CASSLRGGRDQPQHF. The rearrangement joins TRBV9 to TRBJ1-5; D is undetermined. There are 15 residues in the CDR3. V shed 4 bases and J shed 5 bases, with 16 bases lying between them. The germline gives CDR1 SGDLS, CDR2 YYNGEE.

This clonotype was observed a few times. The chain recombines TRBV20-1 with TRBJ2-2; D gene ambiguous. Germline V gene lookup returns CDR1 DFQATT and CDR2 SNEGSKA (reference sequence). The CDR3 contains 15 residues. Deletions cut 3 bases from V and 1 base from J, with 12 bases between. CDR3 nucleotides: TGCAGTGCTAGCAGGCTAGTCGGGAACACCGGGGAGCTGTTTTTT. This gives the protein CSASRLVGNTGELFF.

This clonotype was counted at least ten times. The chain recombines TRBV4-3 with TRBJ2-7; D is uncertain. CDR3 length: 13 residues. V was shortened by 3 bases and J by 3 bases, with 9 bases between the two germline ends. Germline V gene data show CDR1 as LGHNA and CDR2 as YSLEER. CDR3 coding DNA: TGCGCCAGCAGCCACTCAGTGGGCTACGAGCAGTACTTC. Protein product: CASSHSVGYEQYF.

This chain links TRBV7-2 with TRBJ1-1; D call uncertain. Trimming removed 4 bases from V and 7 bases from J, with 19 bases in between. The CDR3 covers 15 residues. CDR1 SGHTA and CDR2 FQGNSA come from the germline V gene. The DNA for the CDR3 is TGTGCCAGCAGCTCCCCCACAACGGGCTCCTATGAAGCTTTCTTT. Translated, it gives CASSSPTTGSYEAFF.

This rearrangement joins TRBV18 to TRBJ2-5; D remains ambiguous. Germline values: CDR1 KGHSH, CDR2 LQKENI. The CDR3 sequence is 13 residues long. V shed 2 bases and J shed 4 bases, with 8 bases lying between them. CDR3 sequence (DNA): TGTGCCAGCTCACCAAGGGAAGGAGAGACCCAGTACTTC. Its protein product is CASSPREGETQYF.

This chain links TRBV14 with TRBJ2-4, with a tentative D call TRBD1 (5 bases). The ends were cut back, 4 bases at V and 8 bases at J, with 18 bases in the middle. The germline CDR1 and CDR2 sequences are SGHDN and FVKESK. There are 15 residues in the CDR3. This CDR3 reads CASSPSRERLDIQYF. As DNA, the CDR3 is TGTGCCAGCAGCCCGTCCAGGGAACGGTTGGACATTCAGTACTTC.

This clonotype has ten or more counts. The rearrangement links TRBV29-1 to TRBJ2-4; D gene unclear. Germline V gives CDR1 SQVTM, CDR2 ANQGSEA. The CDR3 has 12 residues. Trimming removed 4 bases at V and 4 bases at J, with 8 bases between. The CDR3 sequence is CSVGVSKNIQYF. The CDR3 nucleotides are TGCAGCGTTGGGGTCAGTAAAAACATTCAGTACTTC. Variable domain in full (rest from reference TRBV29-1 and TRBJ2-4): SAVISQKPSRDICQRGTSLTIQCQVDSQVTMMFWYRQQPGQSLTLIATANQGSEATYESGFVIDKFPISRPNLTFSTLTVSNMSPEDSSIYLCSVGVSKNIQYFGAGTRLSVL.

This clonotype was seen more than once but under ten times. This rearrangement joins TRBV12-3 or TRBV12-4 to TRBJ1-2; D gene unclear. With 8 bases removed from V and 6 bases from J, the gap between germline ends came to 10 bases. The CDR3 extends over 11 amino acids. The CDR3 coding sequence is TGTGCCAGCCGCCCTATCAATGGCTACACCTTC. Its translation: CASRPINGYTF.

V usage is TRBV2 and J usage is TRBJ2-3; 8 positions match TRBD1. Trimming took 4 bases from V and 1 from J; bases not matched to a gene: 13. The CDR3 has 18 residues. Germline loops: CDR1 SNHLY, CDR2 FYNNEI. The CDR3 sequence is CASSAGTGAALGTDTQYF. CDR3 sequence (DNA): TGTGCCAGCAGTGCCGGGACAGGAGCAGCCCTTGGCACAGATACGCAGTATTTT.

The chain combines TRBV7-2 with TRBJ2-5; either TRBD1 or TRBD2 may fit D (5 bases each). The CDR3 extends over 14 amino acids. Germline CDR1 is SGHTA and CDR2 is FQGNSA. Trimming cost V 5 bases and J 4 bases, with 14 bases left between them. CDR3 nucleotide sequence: TGTGCCAGCAGCATCTCGGGGCTTGGAGAGACCCAGTACTTC. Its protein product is CASSISGLGETQYF.

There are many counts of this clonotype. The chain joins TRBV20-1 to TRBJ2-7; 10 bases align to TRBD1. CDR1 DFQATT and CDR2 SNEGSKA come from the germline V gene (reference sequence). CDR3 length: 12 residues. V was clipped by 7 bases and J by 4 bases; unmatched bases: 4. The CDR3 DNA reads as TGCAGTGGTGGACAGGGGGGATACGAGCAGTACTTC. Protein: CSGGQGGYEQYF.

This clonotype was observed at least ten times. As DNA, the CDR3 is TGCAGTGCTAGATTTCCGGGACAGGGATACGAGCAGTACTTC. As protein: CSARFPGQGYEQYF. The V call is TRBV20-1, the J call TRBJ2-7; 9 nucleotides line up with TRBD1. J lost 4 bases, V lost 2 bases, and 6 bases had no gene match. Germline V gene sequence: CDR1 DFQATT, CDR2 SNEGSKA (reference sequence). This CDR3 is built from 14 residues.

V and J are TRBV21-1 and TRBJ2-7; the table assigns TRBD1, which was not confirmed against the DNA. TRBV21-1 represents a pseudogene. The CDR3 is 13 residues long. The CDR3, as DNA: TGTGCCAGCCTCCGCGGGACAGACTACGAGCAGTACTTC. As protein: CASLRGTDYEQYF.

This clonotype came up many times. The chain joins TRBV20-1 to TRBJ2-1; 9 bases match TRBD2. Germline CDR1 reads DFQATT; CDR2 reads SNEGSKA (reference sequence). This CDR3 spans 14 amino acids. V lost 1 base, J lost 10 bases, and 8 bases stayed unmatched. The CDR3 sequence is CSARARVAGVEQFF. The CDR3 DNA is TGCAGTGCTAGAGCTAGAGTAGCGGGGGTGGAGCAGTTCTTC.